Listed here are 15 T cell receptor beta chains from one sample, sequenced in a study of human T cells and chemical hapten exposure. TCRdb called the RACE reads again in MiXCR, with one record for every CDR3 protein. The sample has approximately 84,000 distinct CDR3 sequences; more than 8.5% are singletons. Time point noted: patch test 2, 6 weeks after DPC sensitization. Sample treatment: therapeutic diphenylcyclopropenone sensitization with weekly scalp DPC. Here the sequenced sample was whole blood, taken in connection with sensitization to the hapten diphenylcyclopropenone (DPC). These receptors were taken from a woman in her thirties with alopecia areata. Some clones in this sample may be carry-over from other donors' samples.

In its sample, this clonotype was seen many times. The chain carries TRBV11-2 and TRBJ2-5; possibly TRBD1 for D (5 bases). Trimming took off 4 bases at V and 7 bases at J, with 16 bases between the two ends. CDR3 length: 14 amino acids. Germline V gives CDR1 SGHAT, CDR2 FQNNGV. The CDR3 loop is CASSSISGMMTQYF. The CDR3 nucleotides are TGTGCCAGCAGCTCCATTTCAGGGATGATGACCCAGTACTTC. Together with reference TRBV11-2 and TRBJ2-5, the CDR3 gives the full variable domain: EAGVAQSPRYKIIEKRQSVAFWCNPISGHATLYWYQQILGQGPKLLIQFQNNGVVDDSQLPKDRFSAERLKGVDSTLKIQPAKLEDSAVYLCASSSISGMMTQYFGPGTRLLVL.

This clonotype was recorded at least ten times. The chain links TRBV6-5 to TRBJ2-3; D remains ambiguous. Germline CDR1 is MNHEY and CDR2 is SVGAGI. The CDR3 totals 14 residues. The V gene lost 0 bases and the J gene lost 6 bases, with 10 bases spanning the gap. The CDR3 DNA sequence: TGTGCCAGCAGTTACTCACAAGCTTTGGATACGCAGTATTTT. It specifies CASSYSQALDTQYF.

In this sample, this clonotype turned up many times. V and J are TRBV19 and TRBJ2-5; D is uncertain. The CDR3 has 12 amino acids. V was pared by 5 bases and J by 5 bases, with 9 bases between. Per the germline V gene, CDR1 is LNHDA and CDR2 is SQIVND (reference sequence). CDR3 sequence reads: CASSGVLETQYF. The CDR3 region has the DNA TGTGCCAGTAGTGGAGTTCTTGAGACCCAGTACTTC.

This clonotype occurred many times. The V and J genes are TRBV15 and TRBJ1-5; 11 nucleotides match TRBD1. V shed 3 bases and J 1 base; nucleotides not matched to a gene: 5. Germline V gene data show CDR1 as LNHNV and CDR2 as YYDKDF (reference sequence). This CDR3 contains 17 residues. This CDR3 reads CATSRDRGRGSNQPQHF. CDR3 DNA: TGTGCCACCAGCAGGGACAGGGGGCGCGGGAGCAATCAGCCCCAGCATTTT.

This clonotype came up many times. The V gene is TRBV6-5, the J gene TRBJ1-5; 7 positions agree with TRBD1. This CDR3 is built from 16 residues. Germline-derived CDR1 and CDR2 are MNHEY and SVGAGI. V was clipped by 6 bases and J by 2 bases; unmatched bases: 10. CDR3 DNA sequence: TGTGCCAGCAGCATAAACAGGGGAGAAGGCAATCAGCCCCAGCATTTT. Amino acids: CASSINRGEGNQPQHF.

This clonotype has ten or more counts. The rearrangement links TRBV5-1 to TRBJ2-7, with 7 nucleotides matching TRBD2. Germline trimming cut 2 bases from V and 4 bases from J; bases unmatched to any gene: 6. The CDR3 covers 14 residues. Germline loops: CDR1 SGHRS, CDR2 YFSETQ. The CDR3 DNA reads TGCGCCAGCAGCTTCACTAGCGACCTGTACGAGCAGTACTTC. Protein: CASSFTSDLYEQYF.

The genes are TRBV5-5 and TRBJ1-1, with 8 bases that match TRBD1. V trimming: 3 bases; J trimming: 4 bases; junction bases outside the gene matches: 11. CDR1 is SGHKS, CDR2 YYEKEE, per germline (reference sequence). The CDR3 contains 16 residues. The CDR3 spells CASSWGVDRDPTEAFF. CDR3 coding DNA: TGTGCCAGCAGCTGGGGGGTGGACAGGGACCCCACTGAAGCTTTCTTT.

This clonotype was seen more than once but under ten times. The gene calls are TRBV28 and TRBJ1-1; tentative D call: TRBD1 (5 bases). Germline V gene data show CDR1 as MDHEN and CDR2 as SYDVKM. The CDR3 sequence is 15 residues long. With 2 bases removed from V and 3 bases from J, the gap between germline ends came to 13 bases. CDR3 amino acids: CASSLASGAYTEAFF. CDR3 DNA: TGTGCCAGCAGTTTAGCCTCCGGGGCGTACACTGAAGCTTTCTTT.

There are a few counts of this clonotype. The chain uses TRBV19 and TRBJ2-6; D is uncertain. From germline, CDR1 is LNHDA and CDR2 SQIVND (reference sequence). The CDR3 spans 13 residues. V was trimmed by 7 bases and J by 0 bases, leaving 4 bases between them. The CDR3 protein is CASKNSGANVLTF. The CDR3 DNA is TGTGCCAGTAAAAACTCTGGGGCCAACGTCCTGACTTTC.

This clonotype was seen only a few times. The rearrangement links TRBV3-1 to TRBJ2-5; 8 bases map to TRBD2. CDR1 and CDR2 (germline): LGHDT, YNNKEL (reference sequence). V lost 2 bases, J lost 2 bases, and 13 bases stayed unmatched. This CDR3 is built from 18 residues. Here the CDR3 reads CASSQFRLAGTLQETQYF. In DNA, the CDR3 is TGTGCCAGCAGCCAATTTCGGTTAGCGGGGACGTTACAAGAGACCCAGTACTTC.

DNA for the CDR3: TGTGCCAGCAGCCCGTGGGACAACCAAGAGACCCAGTACTTC. This gives the protein CASSPWDNQETQYF. This chain joins TRBV7-2 and TRBJ2-5; D is possibly TRBD1 (6 bases). In germline, CDR1 is SGHTA, CDR2 FQGNSA. The CDR3 covers 14 residues. V lost 5 bases and J lost 0, with 10 bases in between.

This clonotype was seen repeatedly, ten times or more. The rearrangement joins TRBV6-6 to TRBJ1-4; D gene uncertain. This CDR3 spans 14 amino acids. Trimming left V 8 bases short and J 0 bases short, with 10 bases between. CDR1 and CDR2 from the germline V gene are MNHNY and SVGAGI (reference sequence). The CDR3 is CASSPGATNEKLFF. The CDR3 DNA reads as TGTGCCAGCTCACCTGGGGCAACTAATGAAAAACTGTTTTTT.

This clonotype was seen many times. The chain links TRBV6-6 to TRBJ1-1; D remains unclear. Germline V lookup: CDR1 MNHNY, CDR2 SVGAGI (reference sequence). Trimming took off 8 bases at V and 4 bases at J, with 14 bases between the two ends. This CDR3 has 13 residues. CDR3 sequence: CASGPIGGTEAFF. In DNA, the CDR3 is TGTGCCAGCGGACCTATTGGCGGCACTGAAGCTTTCTTT.

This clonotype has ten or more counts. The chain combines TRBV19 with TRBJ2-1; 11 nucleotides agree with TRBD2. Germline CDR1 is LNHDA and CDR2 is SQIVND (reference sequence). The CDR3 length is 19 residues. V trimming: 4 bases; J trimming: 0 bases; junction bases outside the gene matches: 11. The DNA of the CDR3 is TGTGCCAGTAGTACCTCTAGCGGGAGGACCACCCGCTCCTACAATGAGCAGTTCTTC. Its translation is CASSTSSGRTTRSYNEQFF.

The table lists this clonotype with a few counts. CDR3 DNA: TGTGCCAGCAGCTCAGGGACATCCTACGGAACTAGCGGGATACGGGAGCAGTACTTC. Its protein product is CASSSGTSYGTSGIREQYF. This chain connects TRBV7-6 to TRBJ2-7, with TRBD2 identical over 10 bases. After removal of 4 bases from V and 7 bases from J, the junction contained 22 bases not matched to a gene. The CDR3 runs to 19 residues. Per the germline V gene, CDR1 is SGHVS and CDR2 is FNYEAQ.